This TCR beta chain was captured by sequencing in a study of blood T cell repertoires in COVID-19. At the level of the study: T cells, B-cell-depleted T cells, or PBMCs supplied cDNA or gDNA.

In its sample, this clone was seen once. Profiled with immunoSEQ multiplex PCR; TCRdb holds only in-frame clones, not every one. The table includes approximately 300,000 clones, 70% to 90% detected once. CDR3 length equals 14 residues. V dropped 4 bases and J dropped 6 bases, with 13 bases sitting between them. Germline V lookup: CDR1 LNHDA, CDR2 SQIVND (reference sequence). This receptor was obtained from a woman aged 25 to 45 who had recovered from COVID-19. The V gene is TRBV19, the J gene TRBJ2-1; D is possibly TRBD1 (6 bases). Sequenced: PBMCs or T cells enriched from blood (not recorded which). CDR3 sequence reads: CASSSRGNPNEQFF. DNA of the CDR3: TGTGCCAGTAGTAGCAGGGGAAATCCCAATGAGCAGTTCTTC. The variable domain in full, with the rest retrieved from reference TRBV19 and TRBJ2-1, is DGGITQSPKYLFRKEGQNVTLSCEQNLNHDAMYWYRQDPGQGLRLIYYSQIVNDFQKGDIAEGYSVSREKKESFPLTVTSAQKNPTAFYLCASSSRGNPNEQFFGPGTRLTVL.